The clone carrying this T cell receptor (beta chain) was observed a few times. Its specificity is not known. The data originate from a study of human T cells and chemical hapten exposure. Study results and limitations: Clustering by CDR3 similarity yielded significantly more large clusters from expanded TCRs than controls. There was no change with DPC sensitization in TCRs above 1 in 1000 frequency.

Time point described: patch test 1, 2 weeks after DPC sensitization. Indicated treatment: therapeutic diphenylcyclopropenone sensitization with weekly scalp DPC. Whole blood, unfractionated, served as the material for total RNA extraction. The study's library attached unique molecular identifiers to single cDNA molecules. TCRdb used MiXCR to reprocess the RACE reads, holding one entry per CDR3 protein. The profile shows over 85,000 distinct CDR3 sequences, approximately 13% of them singletons. From germline, CDR1 is DFQATT and CDR2 SNEGSKA (reference sequence). CDR3 size: 17 residues. Between the trimmed V and J ends, which lost 4 bases and 1 base, there was a span of 17 bases.

The sequence came from a woman in her forties with alopecia areata. Some clones in this sample may be carry-over from other donors' samples. The rearrangement links TRBV20-1 to TRBJ2-6; weak D call: TRBD2 (5 bases). Sequencing used whole blood, obtained in connection with sensitization to the hapten diphenylcyclopropenone (DPC). CDR3 amino acids: CSANRGPSGSGANVLTF. The CDR3, as DNA: TGCAGTGCTAACCGGGGTCCGAGCGGATCTGGGGCCAACGTCCTGACTTTC.